Shown below are 31 T cell receptor beta chains from a single sample sequenced in a study of metastatic and nonmetastatic thyroid tumors (dated by TCRdb to 2020 to 2022). Before undergoing thyroid surgery, none of the patients had been given any kind of treatment. Library method: PCR. TCRdb lists the instrument as Illumina HiSeq 4000. TCRdb handled the public reads itself, with Q25 trimming in fastp and clone calling in MiXCR, and kept productive beta chains. Across this sample there are some 69,000 clones, with approximately 15% seen only once. The ten largest clones capture just over 6.5% of the sample. The specimen sequenced was blood. The source is a male donor with papillary thyroid cancer or a benign thyroid nodule (not recorded which). Some clones in this sample may be carry-over from other donors' samples.

This clone was detected ten times or more. The chain has TRBV30 and TRBJ1-5, with a possible D match to TRBD1 (5 bases). Germline V gene sequence: CDR1 GTSNPN, CDR2 SVGIG (reference sequence). This CDR3 contains 13 residues. Trimming pared 1 base from V and 7 bases from J, leaving 11 bases between. The CDR3 spells CAWSDGARQPQHF. The CDR3 nucleotides read TGTGCCTGGAGTGATGGGGCGCGGCAGCCCCAGCATTTT.

A remark on this clone: A much larger clone lies one base from this, so it may be a read error. This likely comes from a read error, as the CDR3 has no conserved phenylalanine or tryptophan at its end. The limits of the CDR3 on the DNA are not certain, so only TCRdb's listed CDR3 is given. The chain links TRBV7-3 to TRBJ1-1; whether TRBD1, the table's D call, matches the DNA was not checked. CDR1 and CDR2 (germline): SGHTA, FQGTGA. The CDR3 comprises 13 residues, both ends counted. CDR3 region: CASSSQGNTEALS.

In its sample, this clone was seen many times. The chain links TRBV27 to TRBJ1-1, with D unresolved. V was clipped by 6 bases and J by 3 bases, with 11 bases between them. In germline, CDR1 is MNHEY, CDR2 SMNVEV (reference sequence). The CDR3 is 13 residues long. CDR3 in DNA: TGTGCCAGCAGCACAATGTTGGACACTGAAGCTTTCTTT. Translated, it gives CASSTMLDTEAFF.

This clone was seen repeatedly, ten times or more. A junction end diverges from the germline sequence, so it may reflect a read error. CDR3 sequence (DNA): TGTGCCGGCAGCCCATGGGGAGAGACCCAGTACTTC. This codes for CAGSPWGETQYF. The rearrangement links TRBV11-2 to TRBJ2-5, with no clear D. This CDR3 is built from 12 residues. Germline V CDR1 and CDR2: SGHAT, FQNNGV.

This clone has a count of ten or more. The V and J genes are TRBV6-5 and TRBJ1-5; TRBD1 agrees at 7 bases. Germline V lookup: CDR1 MNHEY, CDR2 SVGAGI. Trimming cost V 2 bases and J 1 base; bases outside gene matches: 5. CDR3 size: 16 residues. The CDR3 nucleotides read TGTGCCAGCAGTTACGACAGGGTCGAGAGCAATCAGCCCCAGCATTTT. As protein: CASSYDRVESNQPQHF.

This clone was detected a few times. The identical CDR3 is also encoded by other nucleotide sequences in the sample. The V and J genes are TRBV6-1 and TRBJ2-2; D is possibly TRBD1 (5 bases). In germline, CDR1 is MNHNS, CDR2 SASEGT. CDR3 length: 15 residues. The V end was cut by 8 bases, the J end by 11 bases, with 24 bases between. The CDR3 bases are TGTGCCAGCGTGGGGCTCGGTCCCTTAAGAGGTGAGCTGTTTTTT. Protein sequence: CASVGLGPLRGELFF.

In this sample, this clone turned up many times. The gene calls are TRBV6-1 and TRBJ1-4; TRBD1 agrees at 7 bases. Looked up from germline, CDR1 is MNHNS and CDR2 is SASEGT. This CDR3 contains 18 residues. The V and J ends lost 6 bases and 5 bases, in that order; junction bases with no gene match: 18. CDR3 bases: TGTGCCAGCAGCGACCATAGGACCTACAGGGGAAAAAATGAAAAACTGTTTTTT. This translates into CASSDHRTYRGKNEKLFF.

Many counts were recorded for this clone. The chain carries TRBV18 and TRBJ1-6; 8 bases are shared with TRBD1. CDR3 length: 15 amino acids. The V and J ends lost 5 bases and 12 bases, in that order; junction bases with no gene match: 12. Germline V gene sequence: CDR1 KGHSH, CDR2 LQKENI. The CDR3 DNA reads TGTGCCAGCTCAATAGACAGGGGCGCTTCTAAACCCCTCCACTTT. Translated: CASSIDRGASKPLHF.

The chain links TRBV27 to TRBJ2-7; 8 nucleotides line up with TRBD1. The V gene's germline CDR1 is MNHEY and CDR2 SMNVEV (reference sequence). CDR3 size: 15 residues. CDR3 in amino acids: CSSSLGRGLFNEQYV. The CDR3 region has the DNA TGTTCCAGCAGTTTAGGCAGGGGGCTTTTTAACGAGCAGTACGTC.

This rearrangement joins TRBV11-2 to TRBJ2-7, with 7 bases lining up with TRBD1. From germline, CDR1 is SGHAT and CDR2 FQNNGV. After removal of 5 bases from V and 4 bases from J, the junction contained 5 bases not matched to a gene. This CDR3 comprises 13 residues. CDR3 nucleotides: TGTGCCAGCAGCCGTGGGACAGTTTACGAGCAGTACTTC. It encodes CASSRGTVYEQYF.

This clone has ten or more counts. The chain is built from TRBV5-1 and TRBJ2-7; unclear D gene. V was pared by 0 bases and J by 5 bases, with 9 bases between. There are 13 residues in the CDR3. Germline lookup yields CDR1 SGHRS and CDR2 YFSETQ. CDR3 region: CASSLDSGDEQYF. CDR3 nucleotides: TGCGCCAGCAGCTTGGATTCGGGTGACGAGCAGTACTTC.

This clone appeared many times. The V and J genes are TRBV7-3 and TRBJ1-1, with no clear D. The V gene's germline CDR1 is SGHTA and CDR2 FQGTGA. The CDR3 covers 13 residues. Trimming stripped 5 bases from V and 1 base from J, with 8 bases between. This chain's CDR3 is CASSLQSNTEAFF. CDR3 nucleotides: TGTGCCAGCAGCCTTCAATCGAACACTGAAGCTTTCTTT.

This clone occurred a few times. The chain couples TRBV4-1 to TRBJ2-1, with 11 nucleotides matching TRBD2. The CDR3 consists of 18 residues. Germline assignment: CDR1 MGHRA and CDR2 YSYEKL. V shed 0 bases and J 4 bases; nucleotides not matched to a gene: 8. The CDR3 DNA is TGCGCCAGCAGCCAAGATGTAGGGACTAGCGGTTTATACAATGAGCAGTTCTTC. Translated, it gives CASSQDVGTSGLYNEQFF.

This clone was observed a few times. It is likely a read error, because the conserved phenylalanine at the end of the CDR3 is missing. V and J are TRBV3-1 and TRBJ2-4, with D perhaps being TRBD1 or TRBD2 (5 bases each). The CDR3 has 17 amino acids. Deletions cut 3 bases from V and 1 base from J, with 16 bases between. Germline CDR1 is LGHDT and CDR2 is YNNKEL (reference sequence). CDR3 sequence: CASSHYWDGRAKNIQYS. The CDR3, as DNA: TGTGCCAGCAGCCACTACTGGGACGGCCGCGCCAAAAACATTCAGTACTCC.

This clone was seen ten or more times. This sequence joins TRBV5-1 and TRBJ2-3; the D gene is possibly TRBD2 (6 bases). Germline V gives CDR1 SGHRS, CDR2 YFSETQ. V lost 7 bases, J lost 0 bases, and 12 bases lay in between. The CDR3 runs to 14 residues. The CDR3 DNA is TGCGCCAGCGGACGGCGGGATAGCACAGATACGCAGTATTTT. The encoded protein is CASGRRDSTDTQYF.

There are many counts of this clone. The rearrangement joins TRBV9 to TRBJ1-3; tentative D call: TRBD1 (5 bases). The CDR3 consists of 15 residues. V lost 4 bases to trimming and J lost 0 bases, with 11 bases between them. The germline V gene encodes CDR1 SGDLS and CDR2 YYNGEE. CDR3 in DNA: TGTGCCAGCAGCCCCGGGGCGTTCTCTGGAAACACCATATATTTT. Its protein is CASSPGAFSGNTIYF.

Ten or more counts support this clone. The rearrangement joins TRBV11-2 to TRBJ1-1, with 7 positions matching TRBD1. CDR1 SGHAT and CDR2 FQNNGV come from the germline V gene. The CDR3 consists of 12 residues. The V segment lost 0 bases and the J segment 8 bases; nucleotides outside the gene matches: 0. CDR3 DNA sequence: TGTGCCAGCAGCTTAGAGGGACAGGAAGCTTTCTTT. Translating gives CASSLEGQEAFF.

This clone was picked up many times. The chain carries TRBV4-3 and TRBJ1-6; D unresolved. The germline gives CDR1 LGHNA, CDR2 YSLEER. V lost 0 bases, J lost 10 bases, and 16 bases lay in between. The CDR3 spans 16 residues. CDR3 bases: TGCGCCAGCAGCCAAGAAATAGTGGGTATTCGGTCACCCCTCCACTTT. It specifies CASSQEIVGIRSPLHF.

This clone was observed at least ten times. The chain links TRBV12-3 or TRBV12-4 to TRBJ2-3; 11 nucleotides line up with TRBD2. This CDR3 has 17 amino acids. With 1 base clipped from V and 2 bases from J, the junction kept 5 bases outside the gene matches. CDR3 region: CASSLGGTSGLTDTQYF. The CDR3, as DNA: TGTGCCAGCAGTTTAGGGGGGACTAGCGGACTCACAGATACGCAGTATTTT.

This rearrangement joins TRBV4-3 to TRBJ1-4; TRBD1 is a possible D gene (5 bases). The CDR3 loop spans 16 amino acids. Trimming removed 4 bases at V and 0 bases at J, with 12 bases between. Germline CDR1 reads LGHNA; CDR2 reads YSLEER. CDR3 sequence: CASSPVLGATNEKLFF. For the CDR3, the DNA is TGCGCCAGCAGCCCTGTTTTGGGGGCAACTAATGAAAAACTGTTTTTT.

This clone showed up many times. The chain uses TRBV6-1 and TRBJ2-5; 7 positions agree with TRBD2. Germline V gene sequence: CDR1 MNHNS, CDR2 SASEGT. The CDR3 runs 13 residues. V gave up 6 bases and J gave up 5 bases; unmatched junction bases: 6. In DNA form, the CDR3 reads TGTGCCAGCAGGCGCGGGAGTTTGGAGACCCAGTACTTC. Amino acid sequence: CASRRGSLETQYF.

This clone was recorded many times. This rearrangement joins TRBV7-9 to TRBJ1-1; 8 bases map to TRBD1. CDR1 is SEHNR and CDR2 is FQNEAQ in the germline V gene (reference sequence). This CDR3 contains 13 residues. The V gene end was trimmed by 1 base and the J gene end by 11 bases; junction bases not matched to a gene: 6. The chain's CDR3 is CASSLEGQGLAFF. For the CDR3, the DNA is TGTGCCAGCAGCTTAGAAGGACAGGGACTGGCTTTCTTT.

This clone appeared many times. The chain recombines TRBV6-4 with TRBJ2-3; D is possibly TRBD2 (5 bases). The CDR3 extends over 15 amino acids. V lost 0 bases, J lost 3 bases, and 10 bases lay in between. Germline CDR1 is MRHNA and CDR2 is SNTAGT. CDR3 sequence: CASSDSNGETDTQYF. In nucleotides, the CDR3 is TGTGCCAGCAGTGACTCAAACGGGGAAACAGATACGCAGTATTTT.

There are many counts of this clone. The chain uses TRBV10-1 and TRBJ1-3; D call uncertain. This CDR3 is built from 15 residues. Per the germline V gene, CDR1 is WNHNN and CDR2 is SYGVQD (reference sequence). V gave up 1 base and J gave up 4 bases, with 11 bases separating them. Here the CDR3 reads CASSEFTGDGNTIYF. The CDR3 DNA follows: TGCGCCAGCAGTGAGTTCACGGGAGACGGAAACACCATATATTTT.

In this sample, this clone turned up many times. V is TRBV2 and J is TRBJ1-3, with 8 bases identical to TRBD1. Germline CDR1 reads SNHLY; CDR2 reads FYNNEI. V was pared by 4 bases and J by 3 bases, with 2 bases of the junction left unmatched. This CDR3 contains 14 residues. CDR3 region: CASSVGTGGNTIYF. The CDR3 bases are TGTGCCAGCAGTGTGGGGACAGGTGGAAACACCATATATTTT.

This clone was observed at least ten times. V and J are TRBV6-4 and TRBJ2-6; 9 nucleotides agree with TRBD1. The CDR3 spans 16 residues. Per the germline V gene, CDR1 is MRHNA and CDR2 is SNTAGT. With 4 bases clipped from V and 2 bases from J, the junction kept 3 bases outside the gene matches. The CDR3 sequence: CASSATGGTGANVLTF. The DNA of the CDR3 is TGTGCCAGCAGTGCGACAGGGGGGACTGGGGCCAACGTCCTGACTTTC.

This clone was seen ten or more times. The V gene is TRBV27, the J gene TRBJ2-3; 8 bases align to TRBD1. The CDR3 totals 14 residues. After removal of 4 bases from V and 4 bases from J, the junction contained 4 bases not matched to a gene. Germline-derived CDR1 and CDR2 are MNHEY and SMNVEV (reference sequence). CDR3 sequence reads: CASSSGQGADTQYF. The DNA for the CDR3 is TGTGCCAGCAGTTCTGGACAGGGAGCAGATACGCAGTATTTT.

As DNA, the CDR3 is TGTGCCAGCTGCCCCGGGACTCAATCCTACGAGCAGTACTTC. Its translation is CASCPGTQSYEQYF. This rearrangement joins TRBV11-2 to TRBJ2-7, with a weak D call TRBD2 (6 bases). Germline CDR1 is SGHAT and CDR2 is FQNNGV. V gave up 8 bases and J gave up 1 base, with 15 bases separating them. This CDR3 is built from 14 residues.

This clone was detected many times. V and J are TRBV20-1 and TRBJ2-7; D may correspond to TRBD1 or TRBD2 (6 bases each). CDR1 is DFQATT and CDR2 is SNEGSKA in the germline V gene (reference sequence). V was shortened by 8 bases and J by 2 bases, with 16 bases between the two germline ends. The CDR3 extends over 13 amino acids. The CDR3 region is CSPRGGGTYEQYV. CDR3 in DNA: TGCAGTCCCAGGGGTGGGGGGACCTACGAGCAGTACGTC.

Ten or more counts support this clone. The rearrangement uses TRBV13 and TRBJ2-3; 7 bases fit TRBD2. CDR3 size: 20 residues. V lost 5 bases, J lost 0 bases, and 20 bases stayed unmatched. Per germline, CDR1 PRHDT and CDR2 FYEKMQ (reference sequence). The CDR3 bases are TGTGCCAGCAGCCCCCGGGGTGGGCGGGAGTTACCAACTAGCACAGATACGCAGTATTTT. As protein: CASSPRGGRELPTSTDTQYF. The complete variable domain, with remaining parts taken from reference TRBV13 and TRBJ2-3, reads AAGVIQSPRHLIKEKRETATLKCYPIPRHDTVYWYQQGPGQDPQFLISFYEKMQSDKGSIPDRFSAQQFSDYHSELNMSSLELGDSALYFCASSPRGGRELPTSTDTQYFGPGTRLTVL.

This clone has a count of ten or more. Other DNA variants within this sample encode the same CDR3. This rearrangement joins TRBV3-1 to TRBJ1-1; D remains ambiguous. The CDR3 runs 12 residues. The germline V and J ends were trimmed by 2 bases and 3 bases, with 4 bases remaining between them. Germline CDR1 and CDR2: LGHDT and YNNKEL (reference sequence). The DNA for the CDR3 is TGTGCCAGCAGCCAACAGTACACTGAAGCTTTCTTT. This gives the protein CASSQQYTEAFF. Full variable domain (remainder filled in from reference TRBV3-1 and TRBJ1-1): DTAVSQTPKYLVTQMGNDKSIKCEQNLGHDTMYWYKQDSKKFLKIMFSYNNKELIINETVPNRFSPKSPDKAHLNLHINSLELGDSAVYFCASSQQYTEAFFGQGTRLTVV.